The 10 T cell receptor beta chains listed next were all sequenced from one sample in a study of tumor-infiltrating lymphocytes in primary liver carcinoma. Production of TCR beta cDNA used roughly 500 ng total RNA together with a constant-region primer. Libraries of TCR beta came from three nested multiplex PCR rounds with slightly modified ARM-PCR. Rounds one and two of PCR, each of 10 cycles, were primed with TRBV1-TRBV30 forward primers and a C-beta reverse primer. TCRdb used MiXCR to reprocess the multiplex PCR reads, holding one entry per CDR3 protein. The repertoire holds approximately 210,000 distinct CDR3 sequences, with approximately 65% as singletons. Both blood RNA, taken from unsorted whole blood, and germline DNA were extracted. The sequenced sample was peripheral blood. Receptors were obtained from an older woman with primary liver carcinoma and hepatitis B virus infection.

This clonotype was recorded a few times. The chain joins TRBV28 to TRBJ2-3, with 10 bases identical to TRBD2. V dropped 7 bases and J dropped 3; count of bases not matched to a gene: 4. This CDR3 region has 14 residues. Looked up from germline, CDR1 is MDHEN and CDR2 is SYDVKM. In nucleotides, the CDR3 is TGTGCCAGCAAGCGGGAGGGGTGGACAGATACGCAGTATTTT. Translating gives CASKREGWTDTQYF.

This clonotype was seen at least ten times. This rearrangement joins TRBV12-3 or TRBV12-4 to TRBJ2-7; the D is unclear. V lost 3 bases to trimming and J lost 6 bases, with 12 bases between them. The CDR3 runs to 13 residues. The CDR3 DNA sequence: TGTGCCAGCAGTTTCAGCTCAGTACGCGAGCAGTACTTC. It yields the protein CASSFSSVREQYF.

This clonotype was found a few times. Possible read error: a much larger clone is one base away. As the CDR3 is not closed by the conserved phenylalanine or tryptophan, this likely results from a read error. V gene TRBV12-3 or TRBV12-4 combines with J gene TRBJ1-1; D remains unclear. V was shortened by 5 bases and J by 7 bases, with 5 bases between the two germline ends. The CDR3 is made up of 10 amino acids. The CDR3 coding sequence is TGTGCCAGCAGTAGAAGTGAAGCTTTCCTT. It is translated as CASSRSEAFL.

At least ten counts were recorded for this clonotype. The chain employs TRBV24-1 and TRBJ1-6; D is unresolved. This CDR3 contains 13 residues. The V and J ends lost 6 bases and 9 bases respectively, with 11 bases between them. Germline V gives CDR1 KGHDR, CDR2 SFDVKD. The chain's CDR3 is CATSSDGVSPLHF. Written as DNA, the CDR3 is TGTGCCACCAGTTCGGACGGGGTTTCACCCCTCCACTTT.

About this clonotype itself: The junction departs from the called germline gene at one end, perhaps through a read error. This chain uses TRBV6-1 with TRBJ2-2; D unclear. CDR3 length: 14 amino acids. Looked up from germline, CDR1 is MNHNS and CDR2 is SASEGT. For the CDR3, the DNA is TGTGCCATTAGGAAGGAGCTGAACACCGGTGAGCTGTTTTTT. This encodes CAIRKELNTGELFF.

The genes are TRBV30 and TRBJ1-1; D gene uncertain. The CDR3 is made up of 14 amino acids. The V gene lost 1 base and the J gene lost 4 bases, with 13 bases spanning the gap. Germline V CDR1 and CDR2: GTSNPN, SVGIG (reference sequence). The CDR3 here is CAWSGVGILTEAFF. The CDR3 nucleotides read TGTGCCTGGAGTGGGGTCGGGATTCTCACTGAAGCTTTCTTT. Full variable domain (remainder filled in from reference TRBV30 and TRBJ1-1): SQTIHQWPATLVQPVGSPLSLECTVEGTSNPNLYWYRQAAGRGLQLLFYSVGIGQISSEVPQNLSASRPQDRQFILSSKKLLLSDSGFYLCAWSGVGILTEAFFGQGTRLTVV.

A single count supports this clonotype. Without the conserved terminal phenylalanine or tryptophan, this CDR3 likely stems from a read error. The chain links TRBV11-2 to TRBJ2-3, with D possibly TRBD2 on 6 matching bases. The CDR3 length is 13 residues. The germline gives CDR1 SGHAT, CDR2 FQNNGV. Here the CDR3 DNA reads TGTGCCAACAGCTTAGATCGGGAGGATACGCAGTATTTG. Translation gives CANSLDREDTQYL.

The table lists this clonotype with a few counts. The V and J genes are TRBV5-1 and TRBJ1-1; D possibly corresponds to TRBD1 (5 bases). Trimming pared 0 bases from V and 0 bases from J, leaving 9 bases between. Germline V gives CDR1 SGHRS, CDR2 YFSETQ. The CDR3 length is 15 residues. The CDR3: CASSLGTLVNTEAFF. The CDR3 DNA reads as TGCGCCAGCAGCTTGGGGACACTAGTGAACACTGAAGCTTTCTTT. The full variable domain, rest sourced from reference TRBV5-1 and TRBJ1-1, is KAGVTQTPRYLIKTRGQQVTLSCSPISGHRSVSWYQQTPGQGLQFLFEYFSETQRNKGNFPGRFSGRQFSNSRSEMNVSTLELGDSALYLCASSLGTLVNTEAFFGQGTRLTVV.

This clonotype was counted ten times or more. V and J are TRBV6-5 and TRBJ1-2; D ambiguous. Looked up from germline, CDR1 is MNHEY and CDR2 is SVGAGI. The CDR3 consists of 12 residues. V was cut by 3 bases and J by 5 bases, with 7 bases left in between. The CDR3 protein is CASSYSGYGYTF. The DNA of the CDR3 is TGTGCCAGCAGTTATTCCGGGTATGGCTACACCTTC.

With regard to this clonotype: A much bigger clone sits one base away, suggesting this may be a read error. V gene TRBV4-1 combines with J gene TRBJ2-3, with 7 positions matching TRBD2. There are 17 residues in the CDR3. Germline V lookup: CDR1 MGHRA, CDR2 YSYEKL. CDR3 residues: CASCQVPTSREGDTQYF. The CDR3 coding sequence is TGCGCCAGCTGCCAGGTTCCGACTAGCAGGGAGGGAGATACGCAGTATTTT.